The clone carrying this T cell receptor beta chain appeared many times. MiXCR, applied by TCRdb to the 5' RACE reads, yields one record per CDR3 protein. Counted here are fewer than 90,000 distinct CDR3 sequences, approximately 5.4% occurring once; the ten biggest clones make up roughly 7.1%. The sample is drawn from a study of T cells of healthy individuals. The receptor comes from a female donor in good health.

For the CDR3, the DNA is TGTGCCAGCAGCCAAGTGGAGGGAAATAATGAGCAGTTCTTC. Its translation: CASSQVEGNNEQFF. The rearrangement uses TRBV4-2 and TRBJ2-1, with D maybe TRBD2 (6 bases). The V and J ends lost 1 base and 7 bases respectively, with 11 bases between them. Germline CDR1 LGHNA, CDR2 YNFKEQ. The CDR3 is 14 amino acids.